Below, 21 T cell receptor beta chains from the same sample are listed, as sequenced in a study of T cell repertoires in aging, cancer and after chemotherapy (dated by TCRdb to the late 2010s). Genomic DNA extracted from peripheral blood, rather than sorted cells or RNA, was used as the source for amplification of TCR beta rearrangements. The sample was run on an Illumina MiSeq. Using a mixed TRB-A/B primer pool, multiplex touch-down PCR amplified rearranged TRB sequences covering the V, D and J segments. Clones were called with MiXCR by TCRdb after fastp trimmed the public reads at Q25, and only in-frame beta chains were retained. Every entry covers one CDR3 protein and lists the most common genes and DNA from its rows. Present in this sample are a few thousand distinct CDR3 sequences, approximately 24% of which were seen just once. The ten biggest clones cover about 12% of the sample. Material for sequencing was blood. The source of these receptors is a human donor with a solid tumor.

This clonotype is termed medium-sized (0.01 to 0.1%). This sequence joins TRBV12-3 or TRBV12-4 and TRBJ1-1; 10 nucleotides agree with TRBD1. J lost 2 bases, V lost 6 bases, and 6 bases had no gene match. The CDR3 covers 15 residues. The CDR3 is CASRRGDRGNTEAFF. The DNA of the CDR3 is TGTGCCAGCAGACGTGGGGACAGGGGAAACACTGAAGCTTTCTTT.

The chain links TRBV6-5 to TRBJ2-7, with 8 bases lining up with TRBD1. V gave up 6 bases and J gave up 3 bases; unmatched junction bases: 7. Germline CDR1 MNHEY, CDR2 SVGAGI. The CDR3 contains 14 residues. In nucleotides, the CDR3 is TGTGCCAGCAGCGCCGGGACAGGATTCTACGAGCAGTACTTC. Encoded protein: CASSAGTGFYEQYF.

Of note for this clonotype: The CDR3 does not end in the conserved phenylalanine or tryptophan, so this is likely a read error. The DNA is left out, because the CDR3 cannot be placed on it with certainty; the CDR3 is given as TCRdb lists it. The chain combines TRBV6-1 with TRBJ2-6; whether TRBD1, the table's D call, matches the DNA was not checked. The CDR3 is 8 amino acids in total, end residues counted. Germline V CDR1 and CDR2: MNHNS, SASEGT. CDR3 loop: CASTLTGT.

By sample fraction, this clonotype is medium-sized. The CDR3 here is CASHGPWVETQYF. The CDR3 DNA follows: TGTGCCAGCCACGGGCCCTGGGTGGAGACCCAGTACTTC. The chain links TRBV6-2 or TRBV6-3 to TRBJ2-5; no reliable D call. V lost 8 bases to trimming and J lost 5 bases, with 15 bases between them. The CDR3 loop spans 13 amino acids. Germline values: CDR1 MNHEY, CDR2 SVGEGT.

By its share, this clonotype is medium-sized. The chain carries TRBV6-2 or TRBV6-3 and TRBJ1-1, with 7 bases that match TRBD1. Germline lookup yields CDR1 MNHEY and CDR2 SVGEGT. This CDR3 region has 14 residues. Trimming took 10 bases from V and 1 from J; bases not matched to a gene: 9. Here the CDR3 DNA reads TGTGCCATTACGACAGGGCCGTCGAACACTGAAGCTTTCTTT. As protein: CAITTGPSNTEAFF.

This clonotype was picked up a small number of times. The chain couples TRBV20-1 to TRBJ2-3; 12 nucleotides agree with TRBD2. CDR3 length: 16 residues. Germline lookup yields CDR1 DFQATT and CDR2 SNEGSKA (reference sequence). The trim removed 3 bases at V and 6 bases at J, leaving 10 bases unmatched. Here the CDR3 reads CSASLFTSGGSDTQYF. Written as DNA, the CDR3 is TGCAGTGCTAGCCTATTTACTAGCGGGGGGAGTGATACGCAGTATTTT.

The chain has TRBV20-1 and TRBJ2-3, with no clear D. The V end lost 3 bases, the J end lost 2 bases, and 6 bases lay between the germline ends. CDR1 is DFQATT, CDR2 SNEGSKA, per germline (reference sequence). This CDR3 has 12 residues. CDR3 in amino acids: CSARSSTDTQYF. The CDR3 nucleotides read TGCAGTGCTAGGAGTTCCACAGATACGCAGTATTTT.

This clonotype is deemed medium-sized. The chain has TRBV11-2 and TRBJ2-1; 9 nucleotides line up with TRBD2. The V and J ends lost 5 bases and 6 bases, in that order; junction bases with no gene match: 8. The CDR3 contains 15 residues. The germline V gene has CDR1 SGHAT and CDR2 FQNNGV. DNA of the CDR3: TGTGCCAGCAGCGGCGTAGCGGGGGAGGGCAATGAGCAGTTCTTC. Translating it yields CASSGVAGEGNEQFF.

This rearrangement joins TRBV12-3 or TRBV12-4 to TRBJ1-2, with 8 bases matching TRBD1. V trimming: 6 bases; J trimming: 7 bases; junction bases outside the gene matches: 10. The CDR3 is 14 residues long. CDR3 nucleotide sequence: TGTGCCAGCAGCGTAGTTGGACAGGGTGGTGGCTACACCTTC. This codes for CASSVVGQGGGYTF.

This clonotype qualifies as medium-sized. The chain is built from TRBV6-5 and TRBJ1-2, with D possibly being TRBD1 (5 bases). Trimming cost V 6 bases and J 4 bases, with 24 bases left between them. The CDR3 contains 17 residues. Germline CDR1 MNHEY, CDR2 SVGAGI. DNA of the CDR3: TGTGCCAGCAGCCAGACCGGGACGGGATCAGCCGTCTATGGCTACACCTTC. Protein product: CASSQTGTGSAVYGYTF.

The chain is built from TRBV20-1 and TRBJ1-5; D remains unclear. CDR1 and CDR2 (germline): DFQATT, SNEGSKA (reference sequence). The V end was cut by 1 base, the J end by 0 bases, with 10 bases between. There are 15 residues in the CDR3. CDR3 sequence reads: CSARVAGFSNQPQHF. The CDR3 coding sequence is TGCAGTGCTAGAGTGGCAGGCTTTAGCAATCAGCCCCAGCATTTT.

V gene TRBV20-1 combines with J gene TRBJ2-7, with D possibly being TRBD2 (5 bases). The CDR3 has 13 residues. Germline CDR1 DFQATT, CDR2 SNEGSKA (reference sequence). V was shortened by 6 bases and J by 2 bases, with 14 bases between the two germline ends. As DNA, the CDR3 is TGCAGTGCCCCGACCGGGGTCACCTACGAGCAGTACTTC. Amino acid sequence: CSAPTGVTYEQYF.

A remark on this clonotype: One end of the junction does not line up with germline, which may come from a read error. The chain combines TRBV6-1 with TRBJ2-3; 9 bases agree with TRBD2. CDR1 is MNHNS and CDR2 is SASEGT in the germline V gene. CDR3 length equals 16 residues. The CDR3 is CAISYSELAGWYTQYF. DNA for the CDR3: TGTGCCATCAGTTACTCGGAGCTAGCGGGGTGGTATACGCAGTATTTT.

The rearrangement uses TRBV4-3 and TRBJ1-4; TRBD1 matches at 7 bases. CDR1 LGHNA and CDR2 YSLEER come from the germline V gene. This CDR3 comprises 14 residues. V lost 1 base to trimming and J lost 7 bases; unmatched junction nucleotides: 3. This CDR3 reads CASSQGQGGEKLFF. The CDR3 DNA follows: TGCGCCAGCAGCCAAGGACAGGGCGGTGAAAAACTGTTTTTT.

By share, this clonotype counts as medium-sized. This sequence joins TRBV6-5 and TRBJ1-5; 7 bases match TRBD1. Germline V gene sequence: CDR1 MNHEY, CDR2 SVGAGI. V lost 0 bases to trimming and J lost 4 bases; unmatched junction nucleotides: 6. The CDR3 sequence is 16 residues long. CDR3 residues: CASSYSSSGQNQPQHF. CDR3 nucleotide sequence: TGTGCCAGCAGTTACTCGAGTTCGGGACAGAATCAGCCCCAGCATTTT.

This clonotype is labeled as medium-sized (0.01 to 0.1%). The rearrangement links TRBV12-3 or TRBV12-4 to TRBJ1-2, with D perhaps TRBD1 (5 bases). Trimming took off 7 bases at V and 8 bases at J, with 20 bases between the two ends. The CDR3 length is 14 residues. CDR3 region: CASTPDSLAVGYTF. In DNA, the CDR3 is TGTGCCAGCACCCCCGACAGTCTGGCAGTCGGCTACACCTTC.

By share, this clonotype ranks as medium-sized. This chain's CDR3 is CASSYPNNEQFF. CDR3 nucleotide sequence: TGTGCCAGCAGCTATCCCAACAATGAGCAGTTCTTC. J is TRBJ2-1 and V is TRBV7-2; D unresolved. Per the germline V gene, CDR1 is SGHTA and CDR2 is FQGNSA. The V and J ends lost 4 bases and 5 bases respectively, with 6 bases between them. The CDR3 runs to 12 residues.

By sample share, this clonotype is medium-sized. The chain joins TRBV6-6 to TRBJ2-7; 10 nucleotides match TRBD2. The CDR3 runs 14 residues. With 6 bases clipped from V and 7 bases from J, the junction kept 9 bases outside the gene matches. CDR1 and CDR2 from the germline V gene are MNHNY and SVGAGI (reference sequence). The CDR3 spells CASSTGTSAQEQYF. CDR3 in DNA: TGTGCCAGCAGCACCGGGACTAGCGCTCAGGAGCAGTACTTC.

The gene calls are TRBV6-5 and TRBJ2-1, with D maybe TRBD2 (6 bases). This CDR3 comprises 15 residues. Trimming pared 8 bases from V and 0 bases from J, leaving 14 bases between. Germline values: CDR1 MNHEY, CDR2 SVGAGI. The CDR3 loop is CASALRGTSYNEQFF. In DNA, the CDR3 is TGTGCCAGCGCGCTCCGGGGGACCTCCTACAATGAGCAGTTCTTC.

A remark on this clonotype: Relative to the germline gene, one junction end is altered; a read error may explain this. The chain joins TRBV5-5 to TRBJ1-5; D is unresolved. Looked up from germline, CDR1 is SGHKS and CDR2 is YYEKEE (reference sequence). The CDR3 length is 13 residues. The CDR3 DNA sequence: TGCGCCAGCAGCGTTCTGGGTTCCCAGCCCCAGCATTTT. It encodes CASSVLGSQPQHF.

Relative to its sample, this clonotype is medium-sized. The rearrangement joins TRBV27 to TRBJ2-7; D remains ambiguous. The V gene's germline CDR1 is MNHEY and CDR2 SMNVEV (reference sequence). There are 14 residues in the CDR3. V was clipped by 2 bases and J by 0 bases, with 8 bases between them. The CDR3 sequence: CASSLAENSYEQYF. DNA of the CDR3: TGTGCCAGCAGTTTAGCGGAGAACTCCTACGAGCAGTACTTC.